This TCR beta chain is drawn from a study of T cells in Graves' hyperthyroidism and ophthalmopathy. Germline CDR1 MNHEY, CDR2 SMNVEV (reference sequence). The CDR3 covers 13 residues. Trimming removed 0 bases at V and 10 bases at J, with 12 bases between. This clonotype was observed at least ten times. Its specificity is not known. Study-level points and caveats: Ophthalmopathy cases were set apart from stable hyperthyroidism by a 13 V-J model.

RNA transcripts yielded amplified TCR beta CDR3 regions. TCR CDR3 regions were first amplified by RT-PCR with HTBI primers. TCRdb redid the calling of the multiplex PCR reads with MiXCR, one entry per CDR3 protein. The profile shows about 570,000 distinct CDR3 sequences, around 45% of them singletons. The receptor comes from an adult woman with Graves' disease, either hyperthyroidism or ophthalmopathy (not recorded which). The sequencing sample was made of peripheral blood or thyroid tissue (not recorded which). This chain joins TRBV27 and TRBJ1-1; maybe TRBD1 (5 bases). Here the CDR3 DNA reads TGTGCCAGCAGTTTATCAGGGGACGGGAGAGCTTTCTTT. It is translated as CASSLSGDGRAFF.